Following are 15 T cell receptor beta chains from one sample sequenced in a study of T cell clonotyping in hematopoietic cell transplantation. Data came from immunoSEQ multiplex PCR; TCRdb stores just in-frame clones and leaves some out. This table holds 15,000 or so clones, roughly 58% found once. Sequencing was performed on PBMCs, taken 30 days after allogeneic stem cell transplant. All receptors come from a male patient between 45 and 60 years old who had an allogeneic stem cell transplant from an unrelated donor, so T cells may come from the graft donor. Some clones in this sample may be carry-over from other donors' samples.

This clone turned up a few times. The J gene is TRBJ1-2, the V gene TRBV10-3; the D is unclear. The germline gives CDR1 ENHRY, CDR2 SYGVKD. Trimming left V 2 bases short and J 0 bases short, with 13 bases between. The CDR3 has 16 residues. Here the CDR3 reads CAISEPEEPTNYGYTF. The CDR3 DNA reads TGTGCCATCAGTGAGCCAGAGGAACCAACTAACTATGGCTACACCTTC.

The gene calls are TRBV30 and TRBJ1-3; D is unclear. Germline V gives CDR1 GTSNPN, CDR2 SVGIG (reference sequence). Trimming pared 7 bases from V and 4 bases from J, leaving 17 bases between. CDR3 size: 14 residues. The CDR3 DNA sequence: TGTGCCTTGGAGACCACGGGCGAGGGAAACACCATATATTTT. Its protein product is CALETTGEGNTIYF.

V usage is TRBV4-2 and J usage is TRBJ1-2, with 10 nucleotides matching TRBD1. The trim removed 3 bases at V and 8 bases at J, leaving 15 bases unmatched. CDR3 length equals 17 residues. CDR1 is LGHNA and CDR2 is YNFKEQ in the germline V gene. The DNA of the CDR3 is TGTGCCAGCAGCCACTGGGAGGGGACAGGGGTCCTGGGAGGCTACACCTTC. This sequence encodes CASSHWEGTGVLGGYTF.

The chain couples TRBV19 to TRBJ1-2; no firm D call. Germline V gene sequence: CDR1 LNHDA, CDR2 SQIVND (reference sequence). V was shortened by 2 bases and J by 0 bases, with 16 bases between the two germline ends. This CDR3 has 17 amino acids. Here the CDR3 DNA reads TGTGCCAGTAGTATACGGACGGAAGCTTCCTCTAACTATGGCTACACCTTC. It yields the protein CASSIRTEASSNYGYTF.

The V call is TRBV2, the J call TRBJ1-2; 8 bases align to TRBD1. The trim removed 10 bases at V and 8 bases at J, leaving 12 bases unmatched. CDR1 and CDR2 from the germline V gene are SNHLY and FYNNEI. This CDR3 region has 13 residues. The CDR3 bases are TGTGCCACCGAGCGACAGGGGCTAGGCGGCTACACCTTC. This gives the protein CATERQGLGGYTF.

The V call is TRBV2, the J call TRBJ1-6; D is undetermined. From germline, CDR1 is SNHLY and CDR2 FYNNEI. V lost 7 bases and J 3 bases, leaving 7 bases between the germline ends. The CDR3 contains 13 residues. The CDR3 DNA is TGTGCCAGCAAGAGGGTCTATAATTCACCCCTCCACTTT. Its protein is CASKRVYNSPLHF.

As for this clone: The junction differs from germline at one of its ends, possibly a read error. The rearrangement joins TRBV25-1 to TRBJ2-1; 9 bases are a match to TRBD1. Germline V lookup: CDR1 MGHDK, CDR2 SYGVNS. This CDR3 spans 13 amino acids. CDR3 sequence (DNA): TGTGCCAGCAGCAAAGATCCGGGACAGGGAAAAATCTTC. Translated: CASSKDPGQGKIF.

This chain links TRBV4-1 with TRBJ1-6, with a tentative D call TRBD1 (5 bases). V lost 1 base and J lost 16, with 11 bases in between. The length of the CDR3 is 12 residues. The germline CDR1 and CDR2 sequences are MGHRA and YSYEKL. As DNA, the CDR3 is TGCGCCAGCAGCCAAGGCTTGGGACGACTCCACTTT. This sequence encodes CASSQGLGRLHF.

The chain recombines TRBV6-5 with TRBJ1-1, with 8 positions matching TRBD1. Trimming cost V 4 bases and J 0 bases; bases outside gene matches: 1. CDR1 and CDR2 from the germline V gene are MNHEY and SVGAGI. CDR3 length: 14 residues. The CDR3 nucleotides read TGTGCCAGCAGTTGGACAGGGATGAACACTGAAGCTTTCTTT. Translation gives CASSWTGMNTEAFF.

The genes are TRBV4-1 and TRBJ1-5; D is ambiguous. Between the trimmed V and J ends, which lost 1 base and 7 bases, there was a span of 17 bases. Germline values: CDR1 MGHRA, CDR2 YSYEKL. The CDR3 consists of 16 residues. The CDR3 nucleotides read TGCGCCAGCAGCCAAGGCGGGTTCCGAGCTGGGCAGCCCCAGCATTTT. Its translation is CASSQGGFRAGQPQHF.

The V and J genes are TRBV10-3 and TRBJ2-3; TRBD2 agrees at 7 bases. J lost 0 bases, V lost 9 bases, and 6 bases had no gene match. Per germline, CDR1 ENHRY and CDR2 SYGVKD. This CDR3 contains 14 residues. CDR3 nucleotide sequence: TGTGCCATATCTAGCGGCACAAGCACAGATACGCAGTATTTT. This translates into CAISSGTSTDTQYF.

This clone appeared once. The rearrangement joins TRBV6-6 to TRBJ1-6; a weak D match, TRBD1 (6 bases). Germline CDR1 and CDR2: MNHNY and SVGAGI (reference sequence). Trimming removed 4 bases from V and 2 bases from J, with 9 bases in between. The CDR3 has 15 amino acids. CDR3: CASSSTGAYNSPLHF. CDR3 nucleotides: TGTGCCAGCAGTTCGACAGGAGCCTATAATTCACCCCTCCACTTT.

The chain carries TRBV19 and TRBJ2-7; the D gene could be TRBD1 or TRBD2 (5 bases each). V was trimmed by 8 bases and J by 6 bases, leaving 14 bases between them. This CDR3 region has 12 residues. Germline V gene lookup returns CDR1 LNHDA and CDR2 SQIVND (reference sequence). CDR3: CASSGNGGEQYF. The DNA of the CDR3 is TGTGCCAGTTCAGGGAATGGGGGCGAGCAGTACTTC.

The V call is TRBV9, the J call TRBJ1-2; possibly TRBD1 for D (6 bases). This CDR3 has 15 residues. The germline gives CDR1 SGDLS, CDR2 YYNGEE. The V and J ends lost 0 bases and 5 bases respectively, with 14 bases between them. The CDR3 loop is CASSVAGTQHYGYTF. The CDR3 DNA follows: TGTGCCAGCAGCGTAGCTGGGACACAACATTATGGCTACACCTTC.

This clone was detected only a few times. In DNA form, the CDR3 reads TGTGCCAGTACCCCCGCGGAGGGACGCTCACCCCTCCACTTT. Encoded protein: CASTPAEGRSPLHF. This chain connects TRBV19 to TRBJ1-6; D possibly corresponds to TRBD1 (5 bases). Per germline, CDR1 LNHDA and CDR2 SQIVND (reference sequence). With 7 bases removed from V and 10 bases from J, the gap between germline ends came to 17 bases. The CDR3 spans 14 residues.